One sample yielded the 21 T cell receptor beta chains listed below, sequenced in a study of blood T cell repertoires in COVID-19 (dated by TCRdb to about 2020). The library relied on the immunoSEQ multiplex PCR assay. As stored in TCRdb, this immuneACCESS dataset retains in-frame rearrangements with V and J assigned. A fraction of the clones does not appear; measured against another copy, unresolved V genes explain less than half of the discrepancy, and the remainder lacks a known reason. This sample has about 69,000 clones in its table, and 79% of those were observed once. The ten top clones hold 16% of the sample. The sample taken for sequencing was peripheral blood. The receptor source for this set is a man in his 60s with acute or convalescent COVID-19.

The V call is TRBV14, the J call TRBJ2-2; no definite D call. The CDR3 totals 14 residues. Trimming pared 1 base from V and 5 bases from J, leaving 8 bases between. The germline CDR1 and CDR2 sequences are SGHDN and FVKESK. The CDR3 sequence: CASSQVRVTGELFF. The CDR3 region has the DNA TGTGCCAGCAGCCAAGTCCGGGTTACCGGGGAGCTGTTTTTT.

The chain recombines TRBV6-5 with TRBJ1-2, with TRBD1 as a possible D gene (5 bases). The V and J ends lost 5 bases and 2 bases respectively, with 9 bases between them. Germline V gives CDR1 MNHEY, CDR2 SVGAGI. The CDR3 has 13 residues. The CDR3 is CASSPTENYGYTF. The CDR3 DNA reads as TGTGCCAGCAGTCCGACAGAAAACTATGGCTACACCTTC.

The DNA for the CDR3 is TGTGCCAGCAGCCGTAGCGGGGGGGCCGCCTACGAGCAGTACTTC. Its translation: CASSRSGGAAYEQYF. The rearrangement links TRBV2 to TRBJ2-7, with 11 bases aligning to TRBD2. Unmatched junction bases numbered 6, after V lost 6 bases and J lost 2 bases. This CDR3 has 15 amino acids. CDR1 and CDR2 from the germline V gene are SNHLY and FYNNEI.

This clone was detected only once. The chain couples TRBV2 to TRBJ1-3; possible D gene TRBD1, 6 bases. Trimming left V 7 bases short and J 0 bases short, with 13 bases between. This CDR3 is 15 amino acids long. The V gene's germline CDR1 is SNHLY and CDR2 FYNNEI. The CDR3 DNA reads TGTGCCAGCAAAACAACAGGGAACTCTGGAAACACCATATATTTT. Translated, it gives CASKTTGNSGNTIYF.

V is TRBV6-6 and J is TRBJ2-7, with D perhaps matching TRBD1 (6 bases). The germline gives CDR1 MNHNY, CDR2 SVGAGI (reference sequence). The ends were cut back, 6 bases at V and 2 bases at J, with 14 bases in the middle. The CDR3 spans 14 residues. CDR3: CASSLRDTPYEQYF. CDR3 coding DNA: TGTGCCAGCAGCCTCCGGGACACCCCCTACGAGCAGTACTTC.

This clone was detected a few times. V is TRBV18 and J is TRBJ2-2, with TRBD1 matching 7 bases. CDR1 is KGHSH, CDR2 LQKENI, per germline. After removal of 3 bases from V and 8 bases from J, the junction contained 12 bases not matched to a gene. The CDR3 extends over 16 amino acids. This CDR3 is CASSPSGTVKAGELFF. CDR3 in DNA: TGTGCCAGCTCACCCTCCGGGACAGTAAAAGCTGGGGAGCTGTTTTTT.

CDR3 DNA sequence: TGTGCCAGCAGTTATGGACTAGTTCTTGTACGGTACTACTACGAGCAGTACTTC. Translation: CASSYGLVLVRYYYEQYF. The rearrangement joins TRBV6-2 or TRBV6-3 to TRBJ2-7; 7 bases are shared with TRBD2. The germline V gene encodes CDR1 MNHEY and CDR2 SVGEGT. After removal of 3 bases from V and 3 bases from J, the junction contained 17 bases not matched to a gene. CDR3 length equals 18 residues.

This clone showed up just once. The DNA for the CDR3 is TGCGCCAGCAGCTTGCTCCGTACAGGAGATAACTATGGCTACACCTTC. It encodes CASSLLRTGDNYGYTF. The rearrangement joins TRBV5-1 to TRBJ1-2; tentative D call: TRBD1 (5 bases). Trimming pared 1 base from V and 1 base from J, leaving 14 bases between. CDR1 SGHRS and CDR2 YFSETQ come from the germline V gene. The CDR3 is 16 amino acids.

V and J are TRBV5-6 and TRBJ2-1; 11 nucleotides line up with TRBD2. CDR1 is SGHDT, CDR2 YYEEEE, per germline. J was trimmed by 9 bases and V by 1 base; bases with no gene match: 6. This CDR3 region has 15 residues. The CDR3 bases are TGTGCCAGCAGCTTGTTGACTAGCGGGGAGGGTGAGCAGTTCTTC. As protein: CASSLLTSGEGEQFF.

The chain couples TRBV7-2 to TRBJ2-1; weak D call: TRBD2 (6 bases). V was clipped by 3 bases and J by 0 bases, with 12 bases between them. The CDR3 sequence is 16 residues long. CDR1 SGHTA and CDR2 FQGNSA come from the germline V gene. CDR3 loop: CASSLGTVSSYNEQFF. DNA for the CDR3: TGTGCCAGCAGCTTGGGGACTGTTAGCTCCTACAATGAGCAGTTCTTC.

The chain is built from TRBV7-9 and TRBJ2-1; perhaps TRBD2 as D (6 bases). Trimming stripped 5 bases from V and 6 bases from J, with 14 bases between. This CDR3 contains 14 residues. Germline V gives CDR1 SEHNR, CDR2 FQNEAQ (reference sequence). CDR3 DNA: TGTGCCAGCAGCCCCTCGGAGGAGGGCAATGAGCAGTTCTTC. This gives the protein CASSPSEEGNEQFF.

The CDR3 region has the DNA TGCGCCAGCATCCCCGCGGAGGTCTCCTACGAGCAGTACTTC. Residues: CASIPAEVSYEQYF. The rearrangement joins TRBV5-1 to TRBJ2-7; possibly TRBD2 for D (5 bases). V gave up 6 bases and J gave up 0 bases, with 13 bases separating them. The CDR3 length is 14 residues. The germline gives CDR1 SGHRS, CDR2 YFSETQ.

The chain uses TRBV4-3 and TRBJ2-7; the match to TRBD1 covers 10 bases. The CDR3 covers 18 residues. CDR1 and CDR2 (germline): LGHNA, YSLEER. V shed 2 bases, J shed 1 base, and the junction held 11 bases outside the gene matches. CDR3: CASSQRVWGQGFSYEQYF. Here the CDR3 DNA reads TGCGCCAGCAGCCAAAGGGTCTGGGGACAGGGGTTTTCCTACGAGCAGTACTTC.

This clone was observed a few times. The chain employs TRBV7-8 and TRBJ2-1; possibly TRBD1 for D (6 bases). The CDR3 has 15 amino acids. Trimming stripped 5 bases from V and 4 bases from J, with 15 bases between. Per germline, CDR1 SGHVS and CDR2 FQNEAQ. The CDR3 spells CASSPARTVYNEQFF. CDR3 coding DNA: TGTGCCAGCAGCCCGGCTAGGACAGTATACAATGAGCAGTTCTTC.

This chain joins TRBV7-3 and TRBJ1-6; 9 nucleotides match TRBD1. This CDR3 is 17 amino acids long. V was pared by 2 bases and J by 7 bases, with 9 bases of the junction left unmatched. Germline V gene data show CDR1 as SGHTA and CDR2 as FQGTGA. DNA for the CDR3: TGTGCCAGCAGCTTAGATGCCACAGGGGGCCGGAATTCACCCCTCCACTTT. Amino acids: CASSLDATGGRNSPLHF.

The gene calls are TRBV19 and TRBJ2-5, with D unclear. Trimming shortened V by 1 base and J by 4 bases, and 13 bases separated the two germline ends. The CDR3 loop spans 15 amino acids. Germline V gives CDR1 LNHDA, CDR2 SQIVND (reference sequence). CDR3 DNA: TGTGCCAGTAGTATAGGACAACCCGTGGGAGAGACCCAGTACTTC. Residues: CASSIGQPVGETQYF.

The chain is built from TRBV6-4 and TRBJ2-1; TRBD2 matches at 8 bases. V was clipped by 4 bases and J by 5 bases; unmatched bases: 4. Germline V gene sequence: CDR1 MRHNA, CDR2 SNTAGT. The CDR3 covers 14 residues. The CDR3 is CASSGQRGNNEQFF. For the CDR3, the DNA is TGTGCCAGCAGTGGCCAGCGGGGGAACAATGAGCAGTTCTTC.

This clone was picked up many times. The chain recombines TRBV27 with TRBJ2-7; 11 nucleotides agree with TRBD1. Germline CDR1 and CDR2: MNHEY and SMNVEV (reference sequence). Trimming cost V 6 bases and J 7 bases; bases outside gene matches: 14. The CDR3 is made up of 16 amino acids. The CDR3 sequence: CASSLYDGTGGSEQYF. The CDR3 bases are TGTGCCAGCAGCCTATACGACGGGACAGGGGGTAGTGAGCAGTACTTC.

In this sample, this clone turned up once. J is TRBJ1-1 and V is TRBV29-1; TRBD1 matches at 8 bases. With V trimmed by 4 bases and J by 4 bases, 5 bases remained unmatched. The germline V gene has CDR1 SQVTM and CDR2 ANQGSEA. CDR3 length: 13 residues. As DNA, the CDR3 is TGCAGCGTTGGCACAGGGGGGTTCACTGAAGCTTTCTTT. Its protein product is CSVGTGGFTEAFF.

The V and J genes are TRBV10-3 and TRBJ2-3; 14 positions match TRBD2. The CDR3 covers 18 residues. Unmatched junction bases numbered 8, after V lost 2 bases and J lost 4 bases. Germline V gives CDR1 ENHRY, CDR2 SYGVKD. The CDR3 DNA reads as TGTGCCATCAGTGAGGAATGGACTAGCGGGGGGATATCAGATACGCAGTATTTT. Translating gives CAISEEWTSGGISDTQYF.

The chain joins TRBV18 to TRBJ1-2; D possibly corresponds to TRBD1 (5 bases). Germline V gene data show CDR1 as KGHSH and CDR2 as LQKENI. The CDR3 covers 16 residues. V was shortened by 2 bases and J by 2 bases, with 15 bases between the two germline ends. CDR3 nucleotide sequence: TGTGCCAGCTCACCAGACAGCGGGTATCGCAACTATGGCTACACCTTC. Translating it yields CASSPDSGYRNYGYTF.